The clone carrying this T cell receptor beta chain has only a few counts. Its antigen is as yet unknown. This entry comes from a study of T cells after yellow fever vaccination. Whole-study context: When fractions had low cell numbers, they were prepared with SMART-Seq v4 Ultra Low Input. Overall study results and limits: Post-booster reappearance was seen for most primary-vaccination clones (just over 95% CD4, roughly 91% CD8). Although most clonotypes did not, a small share appeared in both CD4 and CD8 compartments.

J gave up 4 bases and V 2 bases, and 9 bases lay outside the gene matches. Germline CDR1 and CDR2: SGDLS and YYNGEE. The CDR3 extends over 16 amino acids. UMIs and a universal primer site were added when TCR cDNA was made by 5'RACE template switching. From the 5' RACE reads, TCRdb called clonotypes with MiXCR, one entry per CDR3 protein. The repertoire holds hundreds of thousands of distinct CDR3 sequences, with roughly an eighth as singletons. Material: CD4+ T cells sorted from PBMCs, obtained 15 days after the yellow fever booster vaccination. The receptor's source is a man between 18 and 29 years old who received the YFV17D yellow fever vaccine. V usage is TRBV9 and J usage is TRBJ2-1; 7 bases agree with TRBD2. The CDR3 spells CASSVSGGGAYNEQFF. CDR3 DNA sequence: TGTGCCAGCAGCGTGTCGGGCGGGGGAGCTTACAATGAGCAGTTCTTC.